This T cell receptor beta chain was retrieved from a study of human T cells and chemical hapten exposure. Germline values: CDR1 SQVTM, CDR2 ANQGSEA. V shed 5 bases and J shed 2 bases, with 9 bases lying between them. The CDR3 is made up of 13 amino acids. Time point noted: patch test 3, about 24 weeks after DPC sensitization. The treatment was: therapeutic diphenylcyclopropenone sensitization with weekly scalp DPC. This clonotype was seen a handful of times. TCRdb ran MiXCR on the RACE reads and lists one entry per CDR3 protein. In the table there are about 89,000 distinct CDR3 sequences, under 15% of which are singletons.

The TCR originated in a woman between 50 and 59 years old with alopecia areata. Some clones in this sample may be carry-over from other donors' samples. Sequences were derived from whole blood, sampled in connection with sensitization to the hapten diphenylcyclopropenone (DPC). The chain recombines TRBV29-1 with TRBJ2-2, with no clear D. The CDR3 protein is CSVCPENTGELFF. The CDR3 nucleotides read TGCAGCGTTTGTCCAGAAAACACCGGGGAGCTGTTTTTT.